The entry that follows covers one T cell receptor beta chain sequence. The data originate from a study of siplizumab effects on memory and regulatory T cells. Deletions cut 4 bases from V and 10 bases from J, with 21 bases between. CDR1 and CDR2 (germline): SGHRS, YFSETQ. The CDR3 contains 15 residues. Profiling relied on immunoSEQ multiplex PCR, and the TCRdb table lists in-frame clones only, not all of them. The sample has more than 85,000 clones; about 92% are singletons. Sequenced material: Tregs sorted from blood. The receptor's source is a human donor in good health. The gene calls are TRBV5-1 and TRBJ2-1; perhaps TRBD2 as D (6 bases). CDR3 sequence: CASSPPGLSGKEQFF. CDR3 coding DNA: TGCGCCAGCAGCCCTCCGGGACTGTCGGGTAAAGAGCAGTTCTTC.